The source of this T cell receptor beta chain is a study of T-cell reconstitution after alpha-beta-depleted transplantation in children. This clonotype turned up a few times. A library of TCRbeta sequences, prepared with unique molecular identifiers, was generated. TCRdb redid the calling of the PCR reads with MiXCR, one entry per CDR3 protein. The table records hundreds of thousands of distinct CDR3 sequences, about a sixth of them present only once. The CDR3 contains 17 residues. The J segment lost 2 bases and the V segment lost 7 bases, leaving 11 bases of the junction unmatched. Germline loops: CDR1 PRHDT, CDR2 FYEKMQ (reference sequence).

Sample: PBMCs from the stem cell graft donor, taken from the stem cell graft. This chain connects TRBV13 to TRBJ2-4; 10 bases are shared with TRBD1. The clonotype originates from a human donor who donated a stem cell graft to a child with acute lymphoblastic leukemia. The chain's CDR3 is CASTGQGGLVPKNIQYF. The CDR3 nucleotides read TGTGCCAGCACAGGACAGGGGGGCCTCGTCCCCAAAAACATTCAGTACTTC.